This TCR beta chain was identified in a study of blood T cell repertoires in COVID-19. Turning to the study itself: COVID-19 samples collected from the United States, Italy and Spain covered acute and convalescent phases. Sample material is recorded as cDNA or gDNA derived from T cells, B-cell-depleted T cells, or PBMCs.

Germline CDR1 is SGHTA and CDR2 is FQGNSA. This CDR3 is 11 amino acids long. Study processing details: Reference gene primer amplification gave nucleated cell count estimates. Sequencing was performed with immunoSEQ multiplex PCR; in TCRdb, only in-frame clones are kept and a portion is missing. Clone size and V and J calls were adopted from that table, with D and trimming inferred from the DNA. Seen here are about 120,000 clones, around 80% observed once, and the top ten hold 3.8%. In the case of this clone: One end of the junction does not line up with germline, which may come from a read error.

V and J are TRBV7-2 and TRBJ2-7, with TRBD1 as a possible D gene (6 bases). Sample: peripheral blood. This TCR was recovered from a woman between 50 and 59 years old with acute or convalescent COVID-19. CDR3 bases: TGTGCCAGCAGCTTAGGGGGGCCTCCTGTTTTC. It codes for CASSLGGPPVF.